A selection of T cell receptor beta chains follows, all from one sample in a study of shared clonotypes between healthy human individuals. Only in-frame clones appear in the TCRdb table, and some are missing; sequencing was by immunoSEQ multiplex PCR. Among about 2.4 million clones listed, around 90% were seen once. Sequenced input: naive CD4+ T cells sorted from blood. The receptors originated from a man in his late teens or twenties in good health. Both conserved end residues are part of each CDR3. D genes are given only for firm matches. Some rows have no size entry. The others give once, few or many, or a class for an expanded clone.

TRBV2	NA	NA	19	TRBJ1-5	TGTGCCAGCAATCCGAACAGGGCAGGCTTGACCTATAGCAATCAGCCCCAGCATTTT	CASNPNRAGLTYSNQPQHF
TRBV15	TRBD1	NA	15	TRBJ2-5	TGTGCCACCAGCAGAGGGACAGGGCTGCAAGAGACCCAGTACTTC	CATSRGTGLQETQYF
TRBV7-9	TRBD1	NA	16	TRBJ2-5	TGTGCCAGCAGCCCCTTGCGGACAGGACCCGAGGAGACCCAGTACTTC	CASSPLRTGPEETQYF
TRBV9	NA	once	14	TRBJ2-2	TGTGCCAGCAGCGGATGGACAGTTCCCGGGGAGCTGTTTTTT	CASSGWTVPGELFF
TRBV29-1	NA	NA	12	TRBJ1-1	TGCAGCGTTCGACATCCGAACACTGAAGCTTTCTTT	CSVRHPNTEAFF
TRBV5-1	TRBD2	NA	15	TRBJ2-3	TGCGCCAGCAGCTTGGCGACTAGCTCGACAGATACGCAGTATTTT	CASSLATSSTDTQYF
TRBV4-1	NA	NA	16	TRBJ1-4	TGCGCCAGCAGCCTCCACAGGGCCGCAACTAATGAAAAACTGTTTTTT	CASSLHRAATNEKLFF
TRBV5-1	NA	NA	16	TRBJ2-7	TGCGCCAGCAGCTCTATCGTGAACAGCTTGCAATACGAGCAGTACTTC	CASSSIVNSLQYEQYF
TRBV28	TRBD1	NA	14	TRBJ2-7	TGTGCCAGCAGGACCGGGACAGGGTACTACGAGCAGTACTTC	CASRTGTGYYEQYF
TRBV28	NA	NA	11	TRBJ2-7	TGTGCCAGCAGTTTAGAGCGGGAGCAGTACTTC	CASSLEREQYF